These 24 T cell receptor beta chains came from one sample sequenced in a study of OX40 agonist ivuxolimab in advanced cancers. The repertoire was sequenced with immunoSEQ multiplex PCR; TCRdb's copy has only in-frame clones and lacks some. The data contain 60,000 or so clones, approximately 85% of them singletons. The source was CD4+ or CD8+ T cells sorted from blood, collected in a trial of the OX40 agonist ivuxolimab. These receptors all stem from an adult with an advanced solid tumor such as melanoma, head and neck, liver or kidney cancer.

The rearrangement uses TRBV5-1 and TRBJ2-1; 14 bases align to TRBD2. Trimming cost V 4 bases and J 8 bases; bases outside gene matches: 8. The CDR3 loop spans 16 amino acids. CDR1 and CDR2 (germline): SGHRS, YFSETQ. CDR3 protein: CASSQRLAGGLDEQFF. CDR3 bases: TGCGCCAGCAGCCAAAGACTAGCGGGGGGGTTGGATGAGCAGTTCTTC.

This clone was seen a single time. This sequence joins TRBV19 and TRBJ2-1; 8 bases are a match to TRBD1. Germline CDR1 and CDR2: LNHDA and SQIVND (reference sequence). V shed 5 bases, J shed 3 bases, and the junction held 6 bases outside the gene matches. This CDR3 has 15 residues. The CDR3 DNA reads TGTGCCAGTAGTCTCGACAGGGGCGGCTACAATGAGCAGTTCTTC. Translated: CASSLDRGGYNEQFF. Looking up the rest from reference TRBV19 and TRBJ2-1 gives the full variable domain: DGGITQSPKYLFRKEGQNVTLSCEQNLNHDAMYWYRQDPGQGLRLIYYSQIVNDFQKGDIAEGYSVSREKKESFPLTVTSAQKNPTAFYLCASSLDRGGYNEQFFGPGTRLTVL.

In DNA, the CDR3 is TGTGCCAGCAGTTTAAGTGGGCAAGAGACCCAGTACTTC. It is translated as CASSLSGQETQYF. V gene TRBV27 combines with J gene TRBJ2-5; no firm D call. The CDR3 totals 13 residues. V lost 2 bases and J lost 2, with 6 bases in between. CDR1 and CDR2 from the germline V gene are MNHEY and SMNVEV (reference sequence).

The rearrangement uses TRBV27 and TRBJ1-1, with TRBD1 matching 7 bases. Losses at the gene ends were 4 bases for V and 2 bases for J; bases not matched to a gene: 7. This CDR3 is built from 15 residues. Looked up from germline, CDR1 is MNHEY and CDR2 is SMNVEV (reference sequence). CDR3 DNA: TGTGCCAGCAGTTACGCCGGGACAGCAAACACTGAAGCTTTCTTT. This encodes CASSYAGTANTEAFF.

This clone was observed once. The chain employs TRBV6-1 and TRBJ2-7; unclear D gene. This CDR3 is built from 15 residues. Germline V gene sequence: CDR1 MNHNS, CDR2 SASEGT. V shed 1 base and J shed 10 bases, with 20 bases lying between them. The CDR3 DNA sequence: TGTGCCAGCAGTGAAGGCGGCCATGAATTCTTTGGTCAGTACTTC. Translating gives CASSEGGHEFFGQYF.

V is TRBV27 and J is TRBJ2-1; 15 bases agree with TRBD2. Trimming cost V 2 bases and J 3 bases; bases outside gene matches: 11. Germline CDR1 is MNHEY and CDR2 is SMNVEV (reference sequence). This CDR3 spans 20 amino acids. The CDR3 DNA sequence: TGTGCCAGCAGTTTAACCCCGGGACTAGCGGGAGGTGGTAACTACAATGAGCAGTTCTTC. Protein: CASSLTPGLAGGGNYNEQFF.

The rearrangement uses TRBV28 and TRBJ1-1; a weak D match, TRBD1 (5 bases). CDR3 size: 15 residues. Germline CDR1 reads MDHEN; CDR2 reads SYDVKM. V was clipped by 6 bases and J by 1 base, with 15 bases between them. The CDR3 DNA is TGTGCCAGCAGCCGGACATCAAACGAGAACACTGAAGCTTTCTTT. It translates to CASSRTSNENTEAFF.

The rearrangement joins TRBV6-4 to TRBJ1-2; D is undetermined. The germline V gene encodes CDR1 MRHNA and CDR2 SNTAGT. The CDR3 has 15 amino acids. Trimming pared 0 bases from V and 8 bases from J, leaving 16 bases between. As DNA, the CDR3 is TGTGCCAGCAGTGACTCTGCCCTGAGGGTTGGAGGCTACACCTTC. It encodes CASSDSALRVGGYTF.

This chain joins TRBV5-4 and TRBJ1-3, with TRBD1 matching 8 bases. This CDR3 spans 15 amino acids. Trimming removed 2 bases from V and 0 bases from J; junction bases left unmatched: 1. CDR1 is SGHNT, CDR2 YYREEE, per germline (reference sequence). DNA for the CDR3: TGTGCCAGCAGCTTCCAGGGGGCCTCTGGAAACACCATATATTTT. Protein sequence: CASSFQGASGNTIYF.

The rearrangement joins TRBV11-2 to TRBJ2-1; D gene uncertain. V lost 0 bases and J 0 bases, leaving 9 bases between the germline ends. This CDR3 is 16 amino acids long. Germline V gene data show CDR1 as SGHAT and CDR2 as FQNNGV. CDR3 nucleotide sequence: TGTGCCAGCAGCTTAGAGTCGCGAAGCTCCTACAATGAGCAGTTCTTC. It translates to CASSLESRSSYNEQFF.

The J gene is TRBJ2-3, the V gene TRBV27, with 16 bases matching TRBD2. V was clipped by 6 bases and J by 1 base; unmatched bases: 7. This CDR3 is 18 amino acids long. The V gene's germline CDR1 is MNHEY and CDR2 SMNVEV (reference sequence). The CDR3 sequence: CASRPGLAGGPGTDTQYF. CDR3 coding DNA: TGTGCCAGCAGGCCGGGACTAGCGGGAGGGCCGGGCACAGATACGCAGTATTTT.

V gene TRBV27 combines with J gene TRBJ2-7; weak D call: TRBD2 (6 bases). The CDR3 has 14 amino acids. The V gene's germline CDR1 is MNHEY and CDR2 SMNVEV (reference sequence). With 8 bases removed from V and 2 bases from J, the gap between germline ends came to 16 bases. The CDR3 nucleotides read TGTGCCAGCTCTACGGGAGCTTTTACCTACGAGCAGTACTTC. Protein product: CASSTGAFTYEQYF.

Here the CDR3 DNA reads TGTGCCACCAGCAGAGATGGGGAGCTGTTTTTT. Translating gives CATSRDGELFF. The rearrangement uses TRBV15 and TRBJ2-2; unclear D gene. This CDR3 spans 11 amino acids. Trimming pared 0 bases from V and 8 bases from J, leaving 1 base between. Germline CDR1 LNHNV, CDR2 YYDKDF (reference sequence).

This chain connects TRBV27 to TRBJ1-5, with 7 nucleotides matching TRBD1. Losses at the gene ends were 2 bases for V and 7 bases for J; bases not matched to a gene: 17. Germline lookup yields CDR1 MNHEY and CDR2 SMNVEV (reference sequence). CDR3 length: 18 residues. The CDR3 nucleotides read TGTGCCAGCAGTTTAACCCCCACAGGGGCAGGGGATATCCAGCCCCAGCATTTT. It specifies CASSLTPTGAGDIQPQHF.

A single count supports this clone. The V gene is TRBV14, the J gene TRBJ1-5, with TRBD1 as a possible D gene (6 bases). Trimming took off 1 base at V and 0 bases at J, with 16 bases between the two ends. This CDR3 spans 18 amino acids. Germline values: CDR1 SGHDN, CDR2 FVKESK. The CDR3 region is CASSQGPGTRYSNQPQHF. CDR3 DNA: TGTGCCAGCAGCCAAGGGCCGGGGACACGATATAGCAATCAGCCCCAGCATTTT. Full variable domain (rest looked up from reference TRBV14 and TRBJ1-5): EAGVTQFPSHSVIEKGQTVTLRCDPISGHDNLYWYRRVMGKEIKFLLHFVKESKQDESGMPNNRFLAERTGGTYSTLKVQPAELEDSGVYFCASSQGPGTRYSNQPQHFGDGTRLSIL.

V is TRBV11-2 and J is TRBJ1-1; 9 nucleotides match TRBD1. The germline V gene has CDR1 SGHAT and CDR2 FQNNGV. V lost 5 bases and J lost 1; bases outside the gene matches: 5. The CDR3 sequence is 15 residues long. The chain's CDR3 is CASSHRGLKNTEAFF. The CDR3, as DNA: TGTGCCAGCAGCCACAGGGGGCTAAAGAACACTGAAGCTTTCTTT. The whole variable domain, filled in from reference TRBV11-2 and TRBJ1-1, reads EAGVAQSPRYKIIEKRQSVAFWCNPISGHATLYWYQQILGQGPKLLIQFQNNGVVDDSQLPKDRFSAERLKGVDSTLKIQPAKLEDSAVYLCASSHRGLKNTEAFFGQGTRLTVV.

The J gene is TRBJ2-3, the V gene TRBV28; D tentatively fits TRBD1 or TRBD2 (5 bases each). Germline-derived CDR1 and CDR2 are MDHEN and SYDVKM. This CDR3 contains 16 residues. V was pared by 5 bases and J by 5 bases, with 20 bases between. This CDR3 reads CASSPFRGAYGDTQYF. The CDR3 DNA follows: TGTGCCAGCAGTCCGTTCCGGGGCGCATATGGAGATACGCAGTATTTT.

This clone has just a few counts. This sequence joins TRBV4-2 and TRBJ2-7; D gene ambiguous. Per the germline V gene, CDR1 is LGHNA and CDR2 is YNFKEQ. The CDR3 is 14 residues long. V lost 3 bases to trimming and J lost 6 bases, with 15 bases between them. CDR3 bases: TGTGCCAGCAGCCACGCCCCTCCGGGCGGCGAGCAGTACTTC. Protein product: CASSHAPPGGEQYF.

This sequence joins TRBV27 and TRBJ2-2; D gene unclear. Germline V gene lookup returns CDR1 MNHEY and CDR2 SMNVEV (reference sequence). Trimming shortened V by 2 bases and J by 0 bases, and 4 bases separated the two germline ends. The CDR3 is made up of 14 amino acids. CDR3 DNA: TGTGCCAGCAGTTTAGCCCCGAACACCGGGGAGCTGTTTTTT. Translation gives CASSLAPNTGELFF.

A few counts support this clone. This chain links TRBV7-2 with TRBJ2-2; no clear D gene. Germline-derived CDR1 and CDR2 are SGHTA and FQGNSA. This CDR3 comprises 14 residues. V lost 5 bases, J lost 4 bases, and 11 bases lay in between. The CDR3 loop reads CASSLGHSTGELFF. The CDR3 bases are TGTGCCAGCAGCCTCGGCCACAGCACCGGGGAGCTGTTTTTT.

The V call is TRBV7-8, the J call TRBJ1-1; TRBD1 aligns across 8 bases. CDR1 SGHVS and CDR2 FQNEAQ come from the germline V gene. The V gene end was trimmed by 8 bases and the J gene end by 3 bases; junction bases not matched to a gene: 8. The CDR3 is 14 residues long. For the CDR3, the DNA is TGTGCCAGCGGACAGACAGGGGCGGACACTGAAGCTTTCTTT. It encodes CASGQTGADTEAFF.

J is TRBJ1-4 and V is TRBV15; D is uncertain. The germline V gene has CDR1 LNHNV and CDR2 YYDKDF (reference sequence). V dropped 3 bases and J dropped 8 bases, with 19 bases sitting between them. This CDR3 region has 16 residues. CDR3 coding DNA: TGTGCCACCAGCAGGACCCTCGGTGTTTTAGGCGAAAAACTGTTTTTT. This sequence encodes CATSRTLGVLGEKLFF.

The V call is TRBV5-6, the J call TRBJ2-1; 15 bases fit TRBD2. J lost 4 bases, V lost 3 bases, and 2 bases had no gene match. CDR1 and CDR2 from the germline V gene are SGHDT and YYEEEE. The CDR3 length is 16 residues. The CDR3, as DNA: TGTGCCAGCAGCTGGGGGACTAGCGGGAGGTACAATGAGCAGTTCTTC. This codes for CASSWGTSGRYNEQFF.

This chain links TRBV5-6 with TRBJ1-2, with 8 bases that match TRBD1. CDR1 and CDR2 from the germline V gene are SGHDT and YYEEEE. This CDR3 is built from 16 residues. The V gene end was trimmed by 2 bases and the J gene end by 4 bases; junction bases not matched to a gene: 10. The CDR3 protein is CASSFPTGDFTYGYTF. The DNA of the CDR3 is TGTGCCAGCAGCTTCCCGACAGGGGACTTCACCTATGGCTACACCTTC.